This T cell receptor (beta chain) was identified in a study of shared clonotypes between healthy human individuals. Study-wide points: With few donors, the genetic and exposure-history diversity represented was limited.

TCRdb's table, derived via immunoSEQ multiplex PCR, lists solely in-frame clones and lacks some. Counted here are 450,000 to 700,000 clones, 95% occurring once; the ten biggest clones make up roughly 0.1%. The CDR3 is made up of 11 amino acids. From germline, CDR1 is DFQATT and CDR2 SNEGSKA (reference sequence). Concerning this clone itself: The antigen remains undetermined.

Naivety among CD8 cells was defined by CD45RO negativity and positive CCR7 selection, thereby excluding terminally differentiated effector memory CD45RA+ cells. The healthy adult donors were HIV-negative and reported no recent acute infections or vaccinations. Sequenced: naive CD8+ T cells sorted from blood. The clonotype originates from a woman in her twenties or thirties in good health. This sequence joins TRBV20-1 and TRBJ2-7; D not certain. CDR3 bases: TGCAGCACTTTCGACTCCTACGAGCAGTACTTC. This codes for CSTFDSYEQYF.